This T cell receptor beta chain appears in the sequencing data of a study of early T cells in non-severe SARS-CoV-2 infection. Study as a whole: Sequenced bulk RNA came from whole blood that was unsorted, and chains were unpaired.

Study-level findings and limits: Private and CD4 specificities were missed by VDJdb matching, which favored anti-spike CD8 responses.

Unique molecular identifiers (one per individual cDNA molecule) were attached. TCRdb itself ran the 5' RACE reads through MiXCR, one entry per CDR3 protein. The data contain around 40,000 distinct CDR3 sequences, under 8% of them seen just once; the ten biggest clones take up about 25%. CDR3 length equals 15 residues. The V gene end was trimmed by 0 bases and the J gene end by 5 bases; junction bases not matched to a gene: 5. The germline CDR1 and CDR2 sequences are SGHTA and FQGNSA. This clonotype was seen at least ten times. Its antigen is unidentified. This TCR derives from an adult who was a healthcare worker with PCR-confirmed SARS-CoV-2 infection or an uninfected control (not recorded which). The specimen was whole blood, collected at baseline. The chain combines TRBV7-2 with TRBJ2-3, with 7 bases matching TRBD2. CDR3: CASSLAGGPGDTQYF. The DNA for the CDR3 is TGTGCCAGCAGCTTAGCGGGAGGGCCGGGAGATACGCAGTATTTT. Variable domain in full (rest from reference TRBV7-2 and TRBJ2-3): GAGVSQSPSNKVTEKGKDVELRCDPISGHTALYWYRQSLGQGLEFLIYFQGNSAPDKSGLPSDRFSAERTGGSVSTLTIQRTQQEDSAVYLCASSLAGGPGDTQYFGPGTRLTVL.